A single sample gave rise to the 19 T cell receptor beta chains below, sequenced in a study of patients and donors after allogeneic stem cell transplantation. TCRdb re-analysed the RT-PCR reads in MiXCR, keeping a single row per CDR3 protein. This sample has 150,000 or so distinct CDR3 sequences; about 24% occur once, and the top ten carry more than 25%. Material: blood, either unsorted or a sorted T cell fraction (not recorded which). All receptors come from a human donor who was either an allogeneic HSCT recipient or a stem cell or donor lymphocyte infusion donor (not recorded which). It is not recorded whose cells these are; they may come from a transplant donor.

This clonotype was seen a handful of times. This chain connects TRBV27 to TRBJ1-2; D might be TRBD1 (5 bases). Germline loops: CDR1 MNHEY, CDR2 SMNVEV (reference sequence). The CDR3 runs to 13 residues. Trimming removed 2 bases at V and 4 bases at J, with 8 bases between. The CDR3 DNA sequence: TGTGCCAGCAGTTTAGTCGGGGCCTATGGCTACACCTTC. It translates to CASSLVGAYGYTF.

This clonotype has a handful of counts. V and J are TRBV25-1 and TRBJ2-1; D may be TRBD1 (5 bases). Germline V CDR1 and CDR2: MGHDK, SYGVNS. The CDR3 has 14 amino acids. Trimming pared 6 bases from V and 4 bases from J, leaving 13 bases between. The CDR3 DNA reads TGTGCCAGCAGACATAATGCAGGGTACAATGAGCAGTTCTTC. It is translated as CASRHNAGYNEQFF.

This clonotype occurred a few times. The V and J genes are TRBV5-1 and TRBJ2-3; no reliable D call. V was trimmed by 4 bases and J by 0 bases, leaving 21 bases between them. Germline values: CDR1 SGHRS, CDR2 YFSETQ. This CDR3 has 18 residues. The CDR3 spells CASSPRPTDYSSTDTQYF. For the CDR3, the DNA is TGCGCCAGCAGCCCAAGGCCGACGGATTATTCTAGCACAGATACGCAGTATTTT.

This clonotype was detected only a few times. The rearrangement links TRBV5-5 to TRBJ2-7; TRBD1 is a possible D gene (5 bases). The CDR3 is made up of 14 amino acids. The germline V gene has CDR1 SGHKS and CDR2 YYEKEE (reference sequence). With 5 bases removed from V and 0 bases from J, the gap between germline ends came to 12 bases. CDR3 protein: CASSLEDTSYEQYF. The CDR3 bases are TGTGCCAGCAGTTTAGAGGACACCTCCTACGAGCAGTACTTC.

The table lists this clonotype with many counts. The chain couples TRBV7-9 to TRBJ1-4; a weak D match, TRBD1 (6 bases). Trimming took 2 bases from V and 1 from J, leaving 14 bases between them. The CDR3 runs 17 residues. Germline V CDR1 and CDR2: SEHNR, FQNEAQ (reference sequence). Here the CDR3 DNA reads TGTGCCAGCAGCTTATGGGGGGCCGGATTAACTAATGAAAAACTGTTTTTT. It codes for CASSLWGAGLTNEKLFF.

This clonotype was observed a few times. The gene calls are TRBV20-1 and TRBJ1-5; no firm D call. Trimming took 6 bases from V and 5 from J, leaving 20 bases between them. Germline lookup yields CDR1 DFQATT and CDR2 SNEGSKA (reference sequence). The CDR3 is made up of 15 amino acids. CDR3 DNA: TGCAGTGCGCATTCGGGCCCAAGAAGCCATCAGCCCCAGCATTTT. Translating it yields CSAHSGPRSHQPQHF.

The chain is built from TRBV5-1 and TRBJ2-5, with a weak D call TRBD2 (6 bases). Trimming pared 0 bases from V and 1 base from J, leaving 7 bases between. The CDR3 extends over 14 amino acids. CDR1 and CDR2 from the germline V gene are SGHRS and YFSETQ. The CDR3 loop reads CASSLGTIQETQYF. CDR3 bases: TGCGCCAGCAGCTTGGGGACTATCCAAGAGACCCAGTACTTC.

As for this clonotype: The junction departs from germline at one end; a sequencing error may be responsible. J is TRBJ1-5 and V is TRBV7-2; no clear D gene. The CDR3 has 16 amino acids. CDR1 is SGHTA and CDR2 is FQGNSA in the germline V gene. Here the CDR3 DNA reads TGTGCCAGCAGCTTACGCGCGGGAGCGAGCAATCGGCCCCAGCATTTT. Its protein is CASSLRAGASNRPQHF.

This clonotype was counted a few times. The chain carries TRBV20-1 and TRBJ2-7, with 8 bases fitting TRBD2. The CDR3 extends over 14 amino acids. From germline, CDR1 is DFQATT and CDR2 SNEGSKA (reference sequence). V dropped 6 bases and J dropped 0; count of bases not matched to a gene: 7. The CDR3 DNA is TGCAGTGCGACCCCTAGCGGGTTCTCCTACGAGCAGTACTTC. Protein product: CSATPSGFSYEQYF.

This chain connects TRBV27 to TRBJ2-2; TRBD1 matches 11 bases. This CDR3 has 15 residues. Germline V gene lookup returns CDR1 MNHEY and CDR2 SMNVEV (reference sequence). V lost 2 bases to trimming and J lost 5 bases; unmatched junction nucleotides: 1. This CDR3 is CASSLGTGGTGELFF. Here the CDR3 DNA reads TGTGCCAGCAGTTTAGGGACAGGGGGAACCGGGGAGCTGTTTTTT.

The V and J genes are TRBV6-9 and TRBJ1-2, with 7 bases aligning to TRBD1. V was clipped by 5 bases and J by 8 bases; unmatched bases: 11. CDR1 is MNHGY and CDR2 is SVAAGI in the germline V gene. This CDR3 has 14 amino acids. CDR3 nucleotides: TGTGCCAGCAGTCGACAGGGCCCAACAGAGGGCTACACCTTC. Translation: CASSRQGPTEGYTF.

This rearrangement joins TRBV18 to TRBJ2-5; TRBD2 agrees at 13 bases. The CDR3 is 16 amino acids. V was pared by 6 bases and J by 3 bases, with 7 bases of the junction left unmatched. Germline CDR1 and CDR2: KGHSH and LQKENI. CDR3 loop: CASSHGLAGAEETQYF. The DNA of the CDR3 is TGTGCCAGCTCCCACGGACTAGCGGGGGCTGAAGAGACCCAGTACTTC. Together with reference TRBV18 and TRBJ2-5, the CDR3 gives the full variable domain: NAGVMQNPRHLVRRRGQEARLRCSPMKGHSHVYWYRQLPEEGLKFMVYLQKENIIDESGMPKERFSAEFPKEGPSILRIQQVVRGDSAAYFCASSHGLAGAEETQYFGPGTRLLVL.

The genes are TRBV11-1 and TRBJ2-1; no reliable D call. Looked up from germline, CDR1 is SGHAT and CDR2 is FQDESV (reference sequence). V was cut by 5 bases and J by 0 bases, with 14 bases left in between. The CDR3 has 16 residues. The CDR3 DNA reads TGTGCCAGCAGCCCCATCGCGCACTCCTCCTACAATGAGCAGTTCTTC. Protein: CASSPIAHSSYNEQFF.

The V and J genes are TRBV12-3 or TRBV12-4 and TRBJ2-5; perhaps TRBD2 as D (5 bases). Trimming pared 1 base from V and 7 bases from J, leaving 10 bases between. The CDR3 loop spans 13 amino acids. The CDR3 is CASSLEPAGTQYF. The CDR3 DNA is TGTGCCAGCAGTTTAGAACCCGCGGGGACCCAGTACTTC.

The gene calls are TRBV10-3 and TRBJ1-2; D is perhaps TRBD1 (5 bases). Trimming removed 2 bases at V and 4 bases at J, with 8 bases between. Germline V lookup: CDR1 ENHRY, CDR2 SYGVKD. This CDR3 is built from 13 residues. In nucleotides, the CDR3 is TGTGCCATCAGTGAGGGAGACAGCTATGGCTACACCTTC. Its translation: CAISEGDSYGYTF.

This clonotype was recorded a few times. The chain's CDR3 is CASLTGVNPNSPLHF. For the CDR3, the DNA is TGTGCCAGCCTCACAGGGGTGAATCCTAATTCACCCCTCCACTTT. The chain links TRBV6-6 to TRBJ1-6; TRBD1 matches 7 bases. J lost 6 bases, V lost 8 bases, and 10 bases had no gene match. Per the germline V gene, CDR1 is MNHNY and CDR2 is SVGAGI (reference sequence). The CDR3 length is 15 residues.

This clonotype was detected a few times. This chain joins TRBV12-3 or TRBV12-4 and TRBJ2-1; tentative D call: TRBD1 (5 bases). CDR3 size: 11 residues. The V and J ends lost 9 bases and 7 bases respectively, with 10 bases between them. The DNA for the CDR3 is TGTGCCAGTGACCCAGGGAATGAGCAGTTCTTC. Its protein is CASDPGNEQFF.

The chain carries TRBV18 and TRBJ1-6, with D unclear. Trimming pared 1 base from V and 9 bases from J, leaving 16 bases between. CDR1 is KGHSH, CDR2 LQKENI, per germline. The CDR3 runs to 16 residues. The CDR3 nucleotides read TGTGCCAGCTCACCACACTTTCCCAGGTCCAGTTCACCCCTCCACTTT. Translation: CASSPHFPRSSSPLHF.

This clonotype has a single count. DNA for the CDR3: TGTGCCAGCAGTTACGATGGTGAAGCTTTCTTT. Amino acids: CASSYDGEAFF. The J gene is TRBJ1-1, the V gene TRBV6-6; D not certain. Deletions cut 2 bases from V and 7 bases from J, with 5 bases between. The CDR3 has 11 residues. In germline, CDR1 is MNHNY, CDR2 SVGAGI (reference sequence).